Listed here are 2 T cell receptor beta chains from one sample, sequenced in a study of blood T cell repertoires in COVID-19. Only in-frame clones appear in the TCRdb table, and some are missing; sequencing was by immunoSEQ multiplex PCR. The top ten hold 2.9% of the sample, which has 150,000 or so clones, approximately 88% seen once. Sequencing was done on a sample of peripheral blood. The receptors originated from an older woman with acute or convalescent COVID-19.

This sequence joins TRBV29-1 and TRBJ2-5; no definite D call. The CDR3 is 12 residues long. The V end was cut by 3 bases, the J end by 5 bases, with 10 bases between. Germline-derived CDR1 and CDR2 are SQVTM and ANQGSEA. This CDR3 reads CSVDMIGETQYF. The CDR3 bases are TGCAGCGTTGACATGATCGGGGAGACCCAGTACTTC.

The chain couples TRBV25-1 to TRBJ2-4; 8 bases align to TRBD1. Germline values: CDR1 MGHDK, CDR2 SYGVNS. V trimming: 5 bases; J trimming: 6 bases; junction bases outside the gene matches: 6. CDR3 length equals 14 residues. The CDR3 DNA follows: TGTGCCAGCAGTCTCACAGGGGGACTAAACATTCAGTACTTC. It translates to CASSLTGGLNIQYF.